This TCR beta chain was recovered during a study of T cell responses to AZD1222 COVID-19 vaccine. Clones were sequenced by immunoSEQ multiplex PCR, and TCRdb holds only the in-frame ones, with some missing. Here the sample spans around 100,000 clones, more than 75% being singletons. This clone was observed once. The CDR3 has 16 residues. The germline V gene has CDR1 SEHNR and CDR2 FQNEAQ (reference sequence). Trimming cost V 5 bases and J 4 bases; bases outside gene matches: 11. This specimen consisted of peripheral blood, obtained 28 days after the second dose of the MenACWY control vaccine. V usage is TRBV7-9 and J usage is TRBJ2-1, with 7 nucleotides matching TRBD1. The sequence was obtained from an adult who received the MenACWY meningococcal vaccine as a control. In DNA, the CDR3 is TGTGCCAGCAGCCCCCGGACAGGTTCGCAATACAATGAGCAGTTCTTC. Its translation: CASSPRTGSQYNEQFF. Using reference TRBV7-9 and TRBJ2-1 for the parts outside the CDR3, the full variable domain is DTGVSQNPRHKITKRGQNVTFRCDPISEHNRLYWYRQTLGQGPEFLTYFQNEAQLEKSRLLSDRFSAERPKGSFSTLEIQRTEQGDSAMYLCASSPRTGSQYNEQFFGPGTRLTVL.